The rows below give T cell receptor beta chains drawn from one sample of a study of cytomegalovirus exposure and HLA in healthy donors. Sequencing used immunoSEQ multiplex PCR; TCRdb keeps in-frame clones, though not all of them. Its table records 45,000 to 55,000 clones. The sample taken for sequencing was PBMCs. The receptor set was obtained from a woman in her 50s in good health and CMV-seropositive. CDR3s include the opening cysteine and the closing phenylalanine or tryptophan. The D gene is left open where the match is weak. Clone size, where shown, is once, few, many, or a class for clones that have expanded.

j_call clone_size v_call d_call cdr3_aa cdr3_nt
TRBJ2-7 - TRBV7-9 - CASGQSYEQYF TGTGCCAGCGGGCAGTCCTACGAGCAGTACTTC
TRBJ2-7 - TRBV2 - CASGRSSYEQYF TGTGCCAGCGGTAGGAGCTCCTACGAGCAGTACTTC
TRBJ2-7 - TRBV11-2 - CASSSPQGSYEQYF TGTGCCAGCAGCTCACCCCAGGGCTCCTACGAGCAGTACTTC
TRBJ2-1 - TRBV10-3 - CATGRPGSYNEQFF TGTGCCACAGGGCGCCCCGGCTCCTACAATGAGCAGTTCTTC
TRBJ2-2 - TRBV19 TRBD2 CASRGTSGSLTGELFF TGTGCCAGTAGGGGAACTAGCGGGAGTCTGACCGGGGAGCTGTTTTTT
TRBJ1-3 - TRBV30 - CAWSVGAPTIYF TGTGCCTGGAGTGTAGGGGCGCCCACCATATATTTT
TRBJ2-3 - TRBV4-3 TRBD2 CASSRAGTSGVSDTQYF TGCGCCAGCAGCCGGGCCGGGACTAGCGGGGTCTCGGATACGCAGTATTTT
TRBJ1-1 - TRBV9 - CASSEEVGGPTIEAFF TGTGCCAGCAGCGAGGAAGTCGGGGGACCCACAATTGAAGCTTTCTTT
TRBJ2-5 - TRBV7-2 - CASRHRRETQYF TGTGCCAGCAGACACAGACGGGAGACCCAGTACTTC
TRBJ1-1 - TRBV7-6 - CASSLGNRDTEAFF TGTGCCAGCAGCTTAGGTAACAGGGACACTGAAGCTTTCTTT
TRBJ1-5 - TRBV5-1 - CASSLGEGNSNQPQHF TGCGCCAGCAGCTTGGGGGAGGGAAATAGCAATCAGCCCCAGCATTTT
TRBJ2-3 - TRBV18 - CASSPPLARKEGTQYF TGTGCCAGCTCACCCCCCCTAGCCCGGAAGGAGGGTACGCAGTATTTT
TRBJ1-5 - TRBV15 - CATGGAQGYQPQHF TGTGCCACCGGAGGAGCTCAAGGGTATCAGCCCCAGCATTTT
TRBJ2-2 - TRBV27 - CASSLYGGELFF TGTGCCAGCAGTTTATACGGCGGGGAGCTGTTTTTT
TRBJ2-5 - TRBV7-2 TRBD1 CASSSQGVETQYF TGTGCCAGCAGCTCCCAGGGGGTGGAGACCCAGTACTTC
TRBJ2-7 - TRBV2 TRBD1 CASSLDRGREQYF TGTGCCAGCAGTCTGGACAGGGGGCGCGAGCAGTACTTC
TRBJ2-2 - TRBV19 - CASSILPSRNTGELFF TGTGCCAGTAGTATACTCCCTAGTAGGAACACCGGGGAGCTGTTTTTT
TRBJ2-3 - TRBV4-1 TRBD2 CASTFGRTSGRDTQYF TGCGCCAGCACCTTCGGGCGAACTAGCGGGAGAGATACGCAGTATTTT
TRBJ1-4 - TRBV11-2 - CASSLDSGFGAFF TGTGCCAGCAGCTTAGACTCGGGATTCGGAGCCTTTTTT
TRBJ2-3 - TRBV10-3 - CAISGLQREGPDTQYF TGTGCCATCAGTGGCTTGCAACGGGAAGGTCCAGATACGCAGTATTTT
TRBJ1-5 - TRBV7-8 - CASSLGGDSNQPQHF TGTGCCAGCAGCCTGGGAGGGGATAGCAATCAGCCCCAGCATTTT
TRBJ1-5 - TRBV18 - CASSPKVGAGQPQHF TGTGCCAGCTCACCAAAGGTAGGGGCAGGACAGCCCCAGCATTTT
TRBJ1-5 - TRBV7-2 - CASSLGPNQPQHF TGTGCCAGCAGCTTAGGGCCCAATCAGCCCCAGCATTTT
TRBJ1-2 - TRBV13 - CASSFPVRGNYGYTF TGTGCCAGCAGCTTCCCAGTCAGGGGTAACTATGGCTACACCTTC
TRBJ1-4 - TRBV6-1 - CASSEVGVRTNEKLFF TGTGCCAGCAGTGAAGTAGGAGTAAGAACTAATGAAAAACTGTTTTTT
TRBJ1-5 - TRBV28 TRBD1 CASTGTGFYSNQPQHF TGTGCCAGCACCGGGACAGGGTTTTATAGCAATCAGCCCCAGCATTTT
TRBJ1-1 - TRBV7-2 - CASSPRAANTEAFF TGTGCCAGCAGCCCGCGGGCCGCGAACACTGAAGCTTTCTTT
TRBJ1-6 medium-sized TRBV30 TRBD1 CAWSVGTASPLHF TGTGCCTGGAGTGTGGGGACAGCTTCACCCCTCCACTTT
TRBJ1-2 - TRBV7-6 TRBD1 CASSSRQGNYGYTF TGTGCCAGCAGCTCACGACAGGGGAACTATGGCTACACCTTC
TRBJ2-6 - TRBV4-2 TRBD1 CASSPGQGGFGANVLTF TGTGCCAGCAGCCCAGGACAGGGTGGATTCGGGGCCAACGTCCTGACTTTC
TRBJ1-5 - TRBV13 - CASSFRGGNQPQHF TGTGCCAGCAGCTTCAGGGGAGGGAATCAGCCCCAGCATTTT
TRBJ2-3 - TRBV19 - CASSTSGTDTQYF TGTGCCAGTAGCACCTCGGGGACAGATACGCAGTATTTT
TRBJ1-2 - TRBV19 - CASTTNPSYGYTF TGTGCCAGTACAACAAACCCTAGCTATGGCTACACCTTC
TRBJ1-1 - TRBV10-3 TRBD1 CAISGGTEAFF TGTGCCATCTCAGGGGGCACTGAAGCTTTCTTT
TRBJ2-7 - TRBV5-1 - CASSWNGGTYEQYF TGCGCCAGCAGCTGGAACGGGGGAACCTACGAGCAGTACTTC
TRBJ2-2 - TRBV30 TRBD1 CAGLGTANTGELFF TGTGCCGGCCTCGGGACAGCGAACACCGGGGAGCTGTTTTTT
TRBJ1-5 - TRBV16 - CASTRGFNQPQHF TGTGCCAGCACACGAGGGTTCAATCAGCCCCAGCATTTT
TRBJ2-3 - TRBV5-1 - CASSGRLGASTDTQYF TGCGCCAGCAGCGGCCGGTTGGGGGCTAGCACAGATACGCAGTATTTT
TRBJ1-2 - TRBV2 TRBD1 CASRPPALSASGGSNYGYTF TGTGCCAGCAGGCCCCCCGCTTTGAGTGCATCAGGGGGATCTAACTATGGCTACACCTTC
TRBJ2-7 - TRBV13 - CASRRVGGREQYF TGTGCCAGCAGGAGGGTTGGGGGCCGCGAGCAGTACTTC
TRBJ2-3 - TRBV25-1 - CASSVQGFPTKDTQYF TGTGCCAGCAGTGTACAGGGTTTTCCGACCAAAGATACGCAGTATTTT
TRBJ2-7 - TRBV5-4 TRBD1 CASSTRDRAVDEQYF TGTGCCAGCAGCACCCGGGACAGGGCGGTAGACGAGCAGTACTTC
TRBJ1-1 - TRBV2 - CASRLYGTEAFF TGTGCCAGCAGGCTATATGGCACTGAAGCTTTCTTT
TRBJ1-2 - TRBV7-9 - CASSLLTGLGGYTF TGTGCCAGCAGCCTCCTAACAGGGCTGGGAGGCTACACCTTC
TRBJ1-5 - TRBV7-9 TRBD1 CASSLERTGNQPQHF TGTGCCAGCAGCTTAGAGCGGACAGGGAATCAGCCCCAGCATTTT